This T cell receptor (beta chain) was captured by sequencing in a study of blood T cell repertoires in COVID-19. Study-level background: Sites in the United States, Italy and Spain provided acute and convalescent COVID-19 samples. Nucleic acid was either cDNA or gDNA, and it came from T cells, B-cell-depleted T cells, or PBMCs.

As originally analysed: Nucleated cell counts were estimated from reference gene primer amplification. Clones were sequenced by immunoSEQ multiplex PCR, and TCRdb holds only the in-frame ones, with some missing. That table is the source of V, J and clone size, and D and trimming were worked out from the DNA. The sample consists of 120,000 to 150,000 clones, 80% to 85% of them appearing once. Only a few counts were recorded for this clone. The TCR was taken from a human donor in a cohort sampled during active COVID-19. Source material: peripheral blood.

CDR3 amino acids: CASSWTFSGGVLTEQFF. CDR3 DNA: TGCGCCAGCAGCTGGACGTTTAGCGGGGGGGTACTTACGGAGCAGTTCTTC. V and J are TRBV5-1 and TRBJ2-1, with 11 bases lining up with TRBD2. Germline lookup yields CDR1 SGHRS and CDR2 YFSETQ. The CDR3 spans 17 residues. Losses at the gene ends were 3 bases for V and 10 bases for J; bases not matched to a gene: 15.